These 18 T cell receptor beta chains were sequenced from one sample in a study of regulatory T cells in long-lasting Graves disease. Time point: newly diagnosed GD, antithyroid drugs for less than 3 months. From RNA extracted from PBMCs, the TCR library was made. Libraries of TCR beta came from iRepertoire HTBI primers plus Arm-PCR of CDR3 regions. TCRdb passed the multiplex PCR reads through MiXCR, listing each CDR3 protein once. The sample includes 500,000 to 700,000 distinct CDR3 sequences, less than 20% seen only once; the top ten take under 20%. These data were also reused for a study on T cells in Graves' hyperthyroidism and ophthalmopathy.

The sample here was peripheral blood mononuclear cells (PBMCs), taken at new diagnosis, from a patient treated with antithyroid drugs. The receptor source for this set is a woman aged 25 to 39 with Graves disease.

The J gene is TRBJ2-5, the V gene TRBV12-3 or TRBV12-4; tentatively, D is TRBD2 (6 bases). V was clipped by 2 bases and J by 2 bases, with 15 bases between them. The CDR3 extends over 16 amino acids. CDR3 sequence: CASSLSSSVGQETQYF. CDR3 nucleotide sequence: TGTGCCAGCAGTTTATCTTCTAGCGTGGGGCAAGAGACCCAGTACTTC.

This clonotype was seen once. A much larger clonotype is one base distant, so this may be a read error. J is TRBJ2-7 and V is TRBV28; 8 bases are a match to TRBD1. The CDR3 consists of 13 residues. CDR1 and CDR2 (germline): MDHEN, SYDVKM. CDR3 sequence reads: CASSPGTGYERYF. DNA for the CDR3: TGTGCCAGCAGCCCGGGGACAGGCTACGAGCGGTACTTC.

This clonotype was observed at least ten times. The chain combines TRBV12-3 or TRBV12-4 with TRBJ1-1; 9 bases line up with TRBD1. V was pared by 6 bases and J by 5 bases, with 7 bases of the junction left unmatched. The CDR3 has 14 residues. The CDR3 reads CASSLTGGRTEAFF. Written as DNA, the CDR3 is TGTGCCAGCAGCCTGACAGGGGGTAGGACTGAAGCTTTCTTT.

The chain uses TRBV20-1 and TRBJ2-3, with 10 bases that match TRBD2. The junction had 10 bases not matched to a gene; V was cut back by 6 bases and J by 4 bases. CDR1 is DFQATT, CDR2 SNEGSKA, per germline (reference sequence). The CDR3 loop spans 15 amino acids. The CDR3: CSAAPLAGLADTQYF. The DNA for the CDR3 is TGCAGTGCCGCCCCACTAGCGGGATTGGCAGATACGCAGTATTTT.

This clonotype was counted a few times. V is TRBV5-4 and J is TRBJ2-3; D is ambiguous. With 0 bases removed from V and 3 bases from J, the gap between germline ends came to 11 bases. CDR3 length equals 15 residues. Germline CDR1 SGHNT, CDR2 YYREEE (reference sequence). For the CDR3, the DNA is TGTGCCAGCAGCTTGGTGGCCGACGGGACAGATACGCAGTATTTT. It encodes CASSLVADGTDTQYF.

This chain links TRBV24-1 with TRBJ2-1; 11 positions agree with TRBD2. The CDR3 consists of 16 residues. After removal of 0 bases from V and 7 bases from J, the junction contained 4 bases not matched to a gene. Germline CDR1 is KGHDR and CDR2 is SFDVKD. The CDR3 sequence: CATSDLSLAGGNEQFF. CDR3 nucleotide sequence: TGTGCCACCAGTGATTTGAGTCTAGCGGGGGGAAATGAGCAGTTCTTC.

This clonotype was picked up a small number of times. The rearrangement links TRBV20-1 to TRBJ1-1; no clear D. CDR1 DFQATT and CDR2 SNEGSKA come from the germline V gene (reference sequence). V lost 2 bases and J 2 bases, leaving 3 bases between the germline ends. The CDR3 spans 11 residues. CDR3 in DNA: TGCAGTGCTAGATTTAACACTGAAGCTTTCTTT. Protein sequence: CSARFNTEAFF.

This rearrangement joins TRBV2 to TRBJ1-5; D is possibly TRBD1 (6 bases). The CDR3 spans 15 residues. CDR1 is SNHLY, CDR2 FYNNEI, per germline. The V end was cut by 5 bases, the J end by 3 bases, with 14 bases between. The CDR3 loop is CASSRDKGINQPQHF. CDR3 DNA: TGTGCCAGCAGTAGGGACAAGGGGATCAATCAGCCCCAGCATTTT. The whole variable domain, remainder taken from reference TRBV2 and TRBJ1-5, is EPEVTQTPSHQVTQMGQEVILRCVPISNHLYFYWYRQILGQKVEFLVSFYNNEISEKSEIFDDQFSVERPDGSNFTLKIRSTKLEDSAMYFCASSRDKGINQPQHFGDGTRLSIL.

The gene calls are TRBV6-2 or TRBV6-3 and TRBJ2-1; the D gene is possibly TRBD2 (6 bases). This CDR3 is 14 amino acids long. The germline gives CDR1 MNHEY, CDR2 SVGEGT. With 11 bases removed from V and 1 base from J, the gap between germline ends came to 15 bases. DNA of the CDR3: TGTGCCGCCCTAGGAAGCGGGTCCTACAATGAGCAGTTCTTC. Protein: CAALGSGSYNEQFF.

This clonotype was found many times. The chain uses TRBV27 and TRBJ1-5; D may be TRBD1 (5 bases). Looked up from germline, CDR1 is MNHEY and CDR2 is SMNVEV (reference sequence). The CDR3 covers 15 residues. The germline V and J ends were trimmed by 5 bases and 4 bases, with 15 bases remaining between them. The CDR3 bases are TGTGCCAGCAGTCTCCTTAAGGGGCCAAATCAGCCCCAGCATTTT. As protein: CASSLLKGPNQPQHF.

As concerns this clonotype: A much larger clonotype is one base distant, so this may be a read error. The V call is TRBV24-1, the J call TRBJ2-1; TRBD2 agrees at 8 bases. Per germline, CDR1 KGHDR and CDR2 SFDVKD. The trim removed 4 bases at V and 6 bases at J, leaving 10 bases unmatched. CDR3 length equals 16 residues. CDR3 DNA sequence: TGTGCCACCAGTGAGGGGGGACTAGAGGGAATCAATGAGCAGTTCTTC. It yields the protein CATSEGGLEGINEQFF.

This clonotype was seen ten or more times. This sequence joins TRBV18 and TRBJ2-7, with 8 bases lining up with TRBD2. The CDR3 totals 14 residues. CDR1 is KGHSH, CDR2 LQKENI, per germline. After removal of 6 bases from V and 5 bases from J, the junction contained 9 bases not matched to a gene. The chain's CDR3 is CASSPAGGSHEQYF. DNA for the CDR3: TGTGCCAGCTCCCCTGCGGGAGGTAGCCACGAGCAGTACTTC.

This clonotype was recorded many times. The genes are TRBV7-2 and TRBJ2-7; TRBD1 or TRBD2 may be the D gene (8 bases each). This CDR3 has 18 residues. The germline CDR1 and CDR2 sequences are SGHTA and FQGNSA. Trimming took 0 bases from V and 2 from J, leaving 20 bases between them. The CDR3 loop reads CASSLAPGGDRSPYEQYF. The CDR3 DNA reads TGTGCCAGCAGCTTAGCTCCCGGGGGGGACAGGTCCCCCTACGAGCAGTACTTC.

This clonotype was counted at least ten times. The gene calls are TRBV5-1 and TRBJ1-6; D not resolved. The CDR3 consists of 13 residues. V lost 4 bases and J 10 bases, leaving 12 bases between the germline ends. Germline V CDR1 and CDR2: SGHRS, YFSETQ. The CDR3 loop reads CASSEGRESPLHF. The CDR3 DNA sequence: TGCGCCAGCAGCGAGGGTCGGGAATCACCCCTCCACTTT. Full variable domain (remainder filled in from reference TRBV5-1 and TRBJ1-6): KAGVTQTPRYLIKTRGQQVTLSCSPISGHRSVSWYQQTPGQGLQFLFEYFSETQRNKGNFPGRFSGRQFSNSRSEMNVSTLELGDSALYLCASSEGRESPLHFGNGTRLTVT.

The V gene is TRBV19, the J gene TRBJ2-2, with a weak D call TRBD1 (5 bases). Trimming shortened V by 6 bases and J by 1 base, and 9 bases separated the two germline ends. This CDR3 has 14 amino acids. From germline, CDR1 is LNHDA and CDR2 SQIVND (reference sequence). CDR3 nucleotides: TGTGCCAGTAGAGGACAAGTGAACACCGGGGAGCTGTTTTTT. Its translation is CASRGQVNTGELFF.

This clonotype was counted many times. The chain links TRBV28 to TRBJ1-1; D gene unclear. Germline lookup yields CDR1 MDHEN and CDR2 SYDVKM. V lost 2 bases to trimming and J lost 1 base, with 11 bases between them. The CDR3 extends over 15 amino acids. This CDR3 is CASSLPGPPNTEAFF. The CDR3 nucleotides are TGTGCCAGCAGTTTACCAGGTCCTCCGAACACTGAAGCTTTCTTT.

This clonotype was detected a few times. J is TRBJ2-3 and V is TRBV6-4; TRBD2 agrees at 8 bases. V lost 3 bases to trimming and J lost 2 bases; unmatched junction nucleotides: 4. CDR3 size: 15 residues. Germline V gene lookup returns CDR1 MRHNA and CDR2 SNTAGT. The CDR3 reads CASSEGSGTTDTQYF. The CDR3 bases are TGTGCCAGCAGTGAGGGTAGCGGGACCACAGATACGCAGTATTTT.

The gene calls are TRBV20-1 and TRBJ2-1; 8 bases are shared with TRBD2. Germline V gene sequence: CDR1 DFQATT, CDR2 SNEGSKA (reference sequence). The CDR3 loop spans 13 amino acids. V was pared by 7 bases and J by 5 bases, with 7 bases of the junction left unmatched. The DNA for the CDR3 is TGCAGTGTTCCGGGACTAGGAGACAATGAGCAGTTCTTC. This sequence encodes CSVPGLGDNEQFF.